This TCR beta chain was profiled in a study of cytomegalovirus exposure and HLA in healthy donors. The CDR3 contains 15 residues. Germline V gives CDR1 MGHDK, CDR2 SYGVNS. V was trimmed by 10 bases and J by 2 bases, leaving 19 bases between them. Vbeta (60) and Jbeta (13) primers were used in the PCR. Produced via immunoSEQ multiplex PCR; TCRdb's table is partial and in-frame only. The repertoire holds approximately 32,000 clones, with around 84% as singletons. The chain has TRBV25-1 and TRBJ2-3, with D perhaps matching TRBD1 (6 bases). The receptor was isolated from a woman aged 18-29 years in good health and CMV-seronegative. The sequencing input was PBMCs. CDR3 DNA sequence: TGTGCCACCCTCCTCCAGGGGATACCCACAGATACGCAGTATTTT. The encoded protein is CATLLQGIPTDTQYF.